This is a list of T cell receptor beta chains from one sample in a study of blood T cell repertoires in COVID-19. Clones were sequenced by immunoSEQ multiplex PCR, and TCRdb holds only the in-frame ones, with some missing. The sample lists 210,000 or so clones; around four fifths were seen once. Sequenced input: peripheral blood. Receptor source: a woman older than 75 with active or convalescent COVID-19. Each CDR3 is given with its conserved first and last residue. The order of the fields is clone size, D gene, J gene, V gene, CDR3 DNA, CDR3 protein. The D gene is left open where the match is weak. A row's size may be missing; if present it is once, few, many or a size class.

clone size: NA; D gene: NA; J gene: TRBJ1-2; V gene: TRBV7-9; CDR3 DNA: TGTGCCAGCAGCTGGGGTATGGGGGCGCAGGGTCGTGGCTACACCTTC; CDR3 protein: CASSWGMGAQGRGYTF
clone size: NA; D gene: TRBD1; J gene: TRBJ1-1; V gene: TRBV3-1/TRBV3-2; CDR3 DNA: TGTGCCAGCAGCGACGACAGGGTCAACACTGAAGCTTTCTTT; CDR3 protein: CASSDDRVNTEAFF
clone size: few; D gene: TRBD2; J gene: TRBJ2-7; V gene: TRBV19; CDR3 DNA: TGTGCCAGTAGTATGCCACAAGGACTAGGAAGCTCCTACGAGCAGTACTTC; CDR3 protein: CASSMPQGLGSSYEQYF
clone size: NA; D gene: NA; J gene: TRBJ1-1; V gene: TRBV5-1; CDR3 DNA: TGCGCCAGCAGCTTGGGGGAGAGGAAAAACACTGAAGCTTTCTTT; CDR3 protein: CASSLGERKNTEAFF
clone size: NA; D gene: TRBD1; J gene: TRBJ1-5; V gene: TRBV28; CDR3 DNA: TGTGCCAGCAGTTTAATGATTGGAGGACAGGGGACCACCCAGCCCCAGCATTTT; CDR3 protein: CASSLMIGGQGTTQPQHF
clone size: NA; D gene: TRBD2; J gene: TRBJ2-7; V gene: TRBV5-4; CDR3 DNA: TGTGCCAGCAGCTGGGCGGGGACTAGTACCTACGAGCAGTACTTC; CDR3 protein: CASSWAGTSTYEQYF
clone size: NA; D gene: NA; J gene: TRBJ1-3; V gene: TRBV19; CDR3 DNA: TGTGCCAGTAGTATAGGGCCCTCAGGAGGAAACACCATATATTTT; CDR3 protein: CASSIGPSGGNTIYF
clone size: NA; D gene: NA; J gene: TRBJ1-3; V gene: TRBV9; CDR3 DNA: TGTGCCAGCAGCCCTCGTCCTGGAAACACCATATATTTT; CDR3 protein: CASSPRPGNTIYF
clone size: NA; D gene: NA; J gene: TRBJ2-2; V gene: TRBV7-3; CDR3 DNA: TGTGCCAGCAGCTCTCTAAGCGGGGAGCTGTTTTTT; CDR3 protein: CASSSLSGELFF
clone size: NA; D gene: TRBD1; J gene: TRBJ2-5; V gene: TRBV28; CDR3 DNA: TGTGCCAGCAGTCCGTCCGACAGGGGGCAAAAGACCCAGTACTTC; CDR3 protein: CASSPSDRGQKTQYF
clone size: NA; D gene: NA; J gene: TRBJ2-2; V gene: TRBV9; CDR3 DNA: TGTGCCAGCACCGAGAGGGGGACCAAGGGGGAGCTGTTTTTT; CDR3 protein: CASTERGTKGELFF
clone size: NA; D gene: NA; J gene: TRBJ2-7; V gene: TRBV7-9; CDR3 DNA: TGTGCCAGCGGGTTCGGCGGCGAGCAGTACTTC; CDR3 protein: CASGFGGEQYF
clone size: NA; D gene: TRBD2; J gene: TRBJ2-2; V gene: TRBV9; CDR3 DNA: TGTGCCAGCAGCGTAGTAGCGGGGGGTGACACCGGGGAGCTGTTTTTT; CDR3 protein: CASSVVAGGDTGELFF
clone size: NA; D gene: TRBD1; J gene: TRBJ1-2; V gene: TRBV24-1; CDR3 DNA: TGTGCCACCAGTGGGACAGGGAGCGAAGGCTACACCTTC; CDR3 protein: CATSGTGSEGYTF
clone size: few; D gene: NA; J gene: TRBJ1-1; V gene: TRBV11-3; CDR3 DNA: TGTGCCAGCAGTCAGATCAATACTGAAGCTTTCTTT; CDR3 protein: CASSQINTEAFF
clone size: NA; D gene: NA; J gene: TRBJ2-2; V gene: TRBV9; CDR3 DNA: TGTGCCAGCAGCGTAGCCCCGTTCACCGGGGAGCTGTTTTTT; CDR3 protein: CASSVAPFTGELFF
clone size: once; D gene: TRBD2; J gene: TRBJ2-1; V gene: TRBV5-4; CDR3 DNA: TGTGCCAGCAGCTTGGACGGGGGGAATGAGCAGTTCTTC; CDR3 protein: CASSLDGGNEQFF
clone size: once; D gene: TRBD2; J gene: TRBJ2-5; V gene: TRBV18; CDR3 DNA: TGTGCCAGCTCACCGGGAGGGGACCAAGAGACCCAGTACTTC; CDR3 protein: CASSPGGDQETQYF
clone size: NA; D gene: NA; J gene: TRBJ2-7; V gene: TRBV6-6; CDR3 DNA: TGTGCCAGCAGTTTCACAACAGCCTACGAGCAGTACTTC; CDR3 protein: CASSFTTAYEQYF
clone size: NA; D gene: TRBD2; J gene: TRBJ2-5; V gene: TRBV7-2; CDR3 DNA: TGTGCCAGCAGCGGGGGACTAGCCCAAGAGACCCAGTACTTC; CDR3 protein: CASSGGLAQETQYF
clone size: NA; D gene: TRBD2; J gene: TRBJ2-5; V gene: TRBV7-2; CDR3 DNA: TGTGCCAGCAGCTTTAACTTCCGGGGACTAGAACAAGAGACCCAGTACTTC; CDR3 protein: CASSFNFRGLEQETQYF
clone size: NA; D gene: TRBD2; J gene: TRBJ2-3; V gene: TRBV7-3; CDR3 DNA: TGTGCCAGCAGCTTAAACCCGGGACTAGCGGGGGGCGGCACAGATACGCAGTATTTT; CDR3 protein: CASSLNPGLAGGGTDTQYF
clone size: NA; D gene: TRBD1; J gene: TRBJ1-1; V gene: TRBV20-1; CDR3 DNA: TGCAGTGCTCAGACAGGGTTTGAAGCTTTCTTT; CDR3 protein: CSAQTGFEAFF
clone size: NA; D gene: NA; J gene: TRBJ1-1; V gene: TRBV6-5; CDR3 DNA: TGTGCCAGCAGTTACAGGGGGGGGCAAAGAACTGAAGCTTTCTTT; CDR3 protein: CASSYRGGQRTEAFF
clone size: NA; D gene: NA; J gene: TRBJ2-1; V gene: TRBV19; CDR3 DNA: TGTGCCAGTAGTCCGGGATTCGTTTATGAGCAGTTCTTC; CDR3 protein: CASSPGFVYEQFF
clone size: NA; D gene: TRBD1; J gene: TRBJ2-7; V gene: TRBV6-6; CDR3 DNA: TGTGCCAGCACGGACAGGGGAATCGTCGACGAGCAGTACTTC; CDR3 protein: CASTDRGIVDEQYF
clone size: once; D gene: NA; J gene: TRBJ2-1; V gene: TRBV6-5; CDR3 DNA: TGTGCCAGCACTCTTATGATGAGCTCCTACAATGAGCAGTTCTTC; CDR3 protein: CASTLMMSSYNEQFF
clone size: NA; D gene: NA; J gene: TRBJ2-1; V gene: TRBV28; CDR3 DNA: TGTGCCAGCAGTTTAAGCCTCAGGGGATACTCCTACAATGAGCAGTTCTTC; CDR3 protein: CASSLSLRGYSYNEQFF
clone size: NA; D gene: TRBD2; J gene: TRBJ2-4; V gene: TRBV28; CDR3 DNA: TGTGCGGGAGCGGGGGCGAGTAAAAACATTCAGTACTTC; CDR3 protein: CAGAGASKNIQYF
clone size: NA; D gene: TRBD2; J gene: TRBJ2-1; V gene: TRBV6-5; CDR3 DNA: TGTGCCAGCAGTTATGGGCTAGCGGGGTCGAATGAGCAGTTCTTC; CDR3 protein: CASSYGLAGSNEQFF
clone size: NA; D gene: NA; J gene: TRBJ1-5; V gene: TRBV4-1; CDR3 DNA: TGCGCCAGCAGCCAAGATAGAGTGGGCAATCAGCCCCAGCATTTT; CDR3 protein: CASSQDRVGNQPQHF
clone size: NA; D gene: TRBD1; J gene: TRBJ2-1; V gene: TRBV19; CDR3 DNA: TGTGCCAGTAGTCTGGGACAGGGGGTCAATGAGCAGTTCTTC; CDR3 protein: CASSLGQGVNEQFF
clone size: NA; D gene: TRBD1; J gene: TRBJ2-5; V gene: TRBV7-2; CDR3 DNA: TGTGCCAGCAGCTTATATTCCGGACAGGGACGAGAGACCCAGTACTTC; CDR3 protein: CASSLYSGQGRETQYF
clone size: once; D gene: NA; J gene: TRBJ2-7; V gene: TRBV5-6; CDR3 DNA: TGTGCCAGCAGCTTGATCAGCACACAGGAGCAGTACTTC; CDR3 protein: CASSLISTQEQYF
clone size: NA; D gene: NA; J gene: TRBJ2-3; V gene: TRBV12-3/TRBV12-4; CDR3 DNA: TGTGCCAGCGCCTTTCAGAGGCTGGATACGCAGTATTTT; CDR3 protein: CASAFQRLDTQYF
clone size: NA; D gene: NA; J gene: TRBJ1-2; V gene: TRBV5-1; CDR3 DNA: TGCGCCAGCAGCTTGGGTACACCATCTAACTATGGCTACACCTTC; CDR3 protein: CASSLGTPSNYGYTF
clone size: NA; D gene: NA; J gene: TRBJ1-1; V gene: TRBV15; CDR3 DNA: TGTGCCACCAGCAGGGATCAGGGGAGTCTTGAAGCTTTCTTT; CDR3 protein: CATSRDQGSLEAFF
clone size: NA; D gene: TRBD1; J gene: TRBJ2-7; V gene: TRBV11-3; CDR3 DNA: TGTGCCAGCAGCTTAGAAGGGGGCAGTAGCTCCTACGAGCAGTACTTC; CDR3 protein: CASSLEGGSSSYEQYF
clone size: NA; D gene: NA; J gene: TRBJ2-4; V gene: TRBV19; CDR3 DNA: TGTGCCAGTTCGAGGGACCGCGGGGACATTCAGTACTTC; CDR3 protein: CASSRDRGDIQYF